This TCR beta chain was recorded in a study of regulatory T cells in long-lasting Graves disease. Study results and limitations: Persistent disease was associated with favored TRBV28 usage and with favored use of TRBJ1-2 and TRBJ2-5. New patients shared 966 public clonotypes, fewer than the 2,500 to 3,500 shared by persistent patients.

Time point denoted: newly diagnosed GD, antithyroid drugs for less than 3 months. After RNA was extracted from PBMCs, the TCR library was made from it. CDR1 is SGHTA, CDR2 FQGTGA, per germline. This CDR3 has 14 amino acids. With 2 bases removed from V and 0 bases from J, the gap between germline ends came to 7 bases. HTBI primers from iRepertoire and Arm-PCR of CDR3 regions yielded the TCR beta libraries. One entry per CDR3 protein, called by TCRdb with MiXCR from the multiplex PCR reads. Here the sample spans about 220,000 distinct CDR3 sequences, roughly 20% being singletons. In its sample, this clonotype was seen many times. Its antigen is as yet unknown. These data were also reused for a study on T cells in Graves' hyperthyroidism and ophthalmopathy. That work adds: Criteria for exclusion of patients were uncontrolled infection, other autoimmune disease, pregnancy or lactation. HTBI primers were the set used in a first-round RT-PCR of the TCR CDR3.

The rearrangement links TRBV7-3 to TRBJ1-1; D unclear. This specimen consisted of peripheral blood mononuclear cells (PBMCs), obtained at new diagnosis, from a patient treated with antithyroid drugs. This TCR came from a woman aged 30 to 39 with Graves disease. This CDR3 reads CASSLLGMNTEAFF. The CDR3 bases are TGTGCCAGCAGCTTACTGGGGATGAACACTGAAGCTTTCTTT.